This T cell receptor beta chain is drawn from a study of blood T cell repertoires in COVID-19. Across the whole study: Sample material is recorded as cDNA or gDNA derived from T cells, B-cell-depleted T cells, or PBMCs.

Participants' own reports of clinical history determined their cohort assignment. Libraries were prepared by immunoSEQ multiplex PCR; TCRdb keeps only in-frame clonotypes and omits some of them. Here the sample spans approximately 230,000 clones, under 90% being singletons. Sequenced sample: PBMCs or T cells enriched from blood (not recorded which). The receptor's source is a man aged 18-30 years who had recovered from COVID-19.

CDR3 in amino acids: CASSFDRVRTEAFF. In nucleotides, the CDR3 is TGTGCCAGCAGTTTCGACAGGGTTCGCACTGAAGCTTTCTTT. The chain has TRBV28 and TRBJ1-1, with TRBD1 identical over 7 bases. After removal of 3 bases from V and 4 bases from J, the junction contained 5 bases not matched to a gene. The CDR3 is 14 residues long. The germline V gene has CDR1 MDHEN and CDR2 SYDVKM.